The 7 T cell receptor beta chains below all came from one sample that was sequenced in a study of T-cell memory formation after mild COVID-19. TCRdb reprocessed the 5' RACE reads via MiXCR and lists one record per CDR3 protein. The table lists some 250,000 distinct CDR3 sequences, roughly 17% of them singletons. The sequenced material came from PBMCs or a T cell subset sorted from them (not recorded which). Source of these receptors: a man younger than 30 who had mild COVID-19 (a few samples of this study predate the infection). Cell type and time point are not known.

This clonotype showed up just once. The J gene is TRBJ2-6, the V gene TRBV12-3 or TRBV12-4, with D perhaps assigned TRBD1 or TRBD2 (5 bases each). The CDR3 consists of 18 residues. V lost 3 bases and J 2 bases, leaving 17 bases between the germline ends. CDR3: CASSFRPLGGTGANVLTF. DNA for the CDR3: TGTGCCAGCAGTTTTAGGCCCCTTGGGGGTACTGGGGCCAACGTCCTGACTTTC.

This clonotype was observed many times. V is TRBV7-2 and J is TRBJ2-4; 10 bases line up with TRBD1. This CDR3 has 20 amino acids. The J segment lost 6 bases and the V segment lost 3 bases, leaving 20 bases of the junction unmatched. CDR1 and CDR2 from the germline V gene are SGHTA and FQGNSA. The CDR3 nucleotides read TGTGCCAGCAGCTTGGCTACCGTCCTAGATATGGGACAGGGGAGAAACATTCAGTACTTC. This codes for CASSLATVLDMGQGRNIQYF.

The sample holds a few counts of this clonotype. This chain connects TRBV4-2 to TRBJ2-3, with a tentative D call TRBD1 (5 bases). The CDR3 sequence is 18 residues long. The germline gives CDR1 LGHNA, CDR2 YNFKEQ. Trimming stripped 1 base from V and 0 bases from J, with 17 bases between. CDR3 sequence (DNA): TGTGCCAGCAGCCAAGGGGCAGGGCCCTCTACTAGCACAGATACGCAGTATTTT. This sequence encodes CASSQGAGPSTSTDTQYF.

This clonotype appeared a few times. The J gene is TRBJ2-7, the V gene TRBV29-1, with D unresolved. CDR3 length: 13 amino acids. The V gene's germline CDR1 is SQVTM and CDR2 ANQGSEA. Trimming took off 4 bases at V and 1 base at J, with 11 bases between the two ends. CDR3 loop: CSVAMGISYEQYF. The CDR3 nucleotides are TGCAGCGTTGCAATGGGGATTTCCTACGAGCAGTACTTC.

The chain recombines TRBV20-1 with TRBJ1-5; no definite D call. Trimming shortened V by 4 bases and J by 5 bases, and 12 bases separated the two germline ends. Germline V gene sequence: CDR1 DFQATT, CDR2 SNEGSKA (reference sequence). This CDR3 is 13 amino acids long. CDR3 loop: CSAKVTSYQPQHF. CDR3 in DNA: TGCAGTGCTAAGGTCACTTCTTATCAGCCCCAGCATTTT.

The V call is TRBV19, the J call TRBJ2-3, with 8 bases that match TRBD1. This CDR3 comprises 14 residues. The germline V gene encodes CDR1 LNHDA and CDR2 SQIVND (reference sequence). The V and J ends lost 3 bases and 4 bases, in that order; junction bases with no gene match: 3. The CDR3 DNA reads as TGTGCCAGTAGTATGGACAGGGCTGCAGATACGCAGTATTTT. Its protein product is CASSMDRAADTQYF.

The V gene is TRBV4-3, the J gene TRBJ2-3; no firm D call. The CDR3 length is 16 residues. The germline V gene encodes CDR1 LGHNA and CDR2 YSLEER. Deletions cut 1 base from V and 2 bases from J, with 13 bases between. Here the CDR3 DNA reads TGCGCCAGCAGCCAAGGCCTGGGGTTCTCCACAGATACGCAGTATTTT. Its translation: CASSQGLGFSTDTQYF.